The 28 T cell receptor beta chains given below trace back to one sample, sequenced in a study of human T cells and chemical hapten exposure. TCRdb called the 5' RACE reads again in MiXCR, with one record for every CDR3 protein. Of about 81,000 distinct CDR3 sequences in the sample, more than 7.5% were seen once. Before extraction, the whole blood was not fractionated, and total RNA was taken from it. The receptors derive from a male donor in good health.

DNA for the CDR3: TGTGCCAGCAGCCAAGATATCGGGGGGGTTGGCACAGATACGCAGTATTTT. Protein: CASSQDIGGVGTDTQYF. The V call is TRBV14, the J call TRBJ2-3, with TRBD2 matching over 8 bases. In germline, CDR1 is SGHDN, CDR2 FVKESK. Trimming removed 0 bases from V and 1 base from J; junction bases left unmatched: 6. This CDR3 is built from 17 residues.

This clonotype was counted ten times or more. The rearrangement links TRBV12-3 or TRBV12-4 to TRBJ2-3; 15 positions match TRBD2. J gave up 8 bases and V 0 bases, and 6 bases lay outside the gene matches. The CDR3 is 17 residues long. The CDR3 nucleotides read TGTGCCAGCAGTTTAGCCGGACTAGCGGGAGGGCTGGTTACGCAGTATTTT. It codes for CASSLAGLAGGLVTQYF.

The chain combines TRBV5-1 with TRBJ1-1, with TRBD1 as a possible D gene (5 bases). Per germline, CDR1 SGHRS and CDR2 YFSETQ. The CDR3 has 14 residues. Trimming cost V 4 bases and J 0 bases, with 10 bases left between them. The CDR3 DNA follows: TGCGCCAGCAGCCGCGACAGCCTGAACACTGAAGCTTTCTTT. Translation: CASSRDSLNTEAFF.

There are a few counts of this clonotype. The gene calls are TRBV6-8 and TRBJ2-5; 9 bases match TRBD2. The ends lost 2 bases at V and 0 bases at J; junction bases unmatched: 7. The length of the CDR3 is 17 residues. Per the germline V gene, CDR1 is MNHGY and CDR2 is SAAAGT. CDR3 in amino acids: CASSYGLAGSYQETQYF. The CDR3 nucleotides are TGTGCCAGCAGTTACGGGCTAGCGGGGAGCTACCAAGAGACCCAGTACTTC.

CDR3 sequence reads: CASSYSSIAEFTDTQYF. DNA of the CDR3: TGTGCCAGCAGTTACTCGTCCATAGCGGAGTTCACAGATACGCAGTATTTT. The chain is built from TRBV6-6 and TRBJ2-3, with D maybe TRBD2 (6 bases). The V gene lost 0 bases and the J gene lost 2 bases, with 15 bases spanning the gap. The CDR3 runs to 17 residues. CDR1 is MNHNY and CDR2 is SVGAGI in the germline V gene (reference sequence).

This clonotype was counted a few times. This chain uses TRBV29-1 with TRBJ1-4, with D perhaps TRBD1 (5 bases). Germline-derived CDR1 and CDR2 are SQVTM and ANQGSEA. V lost 4 bases and J 8 bases, leaving 11 bases between the germline ends. The CDR3 runs to 12 residues. The CDR3 DNA reads TGCAGCGTTGCCCAGGGCCCCGAAAAACTGTTTTTT. Amino acid sequence: CSVAQGPEKLFF.

This clonotype was counted at least ten times. V usage is TRBV4-2 and J usage is TRBJ2-3, with TRBD2 identical over 12 bases. Trimming cost V 1 base and J 0 bases; bases outside gene matches: 5. CDR1 LGHNA and CDR2 YNFKEQ come from the germline V gene. The CDR3 runs to 18 residues. The CDR3 here is CASSQALAGGPSTDTQYF. As DNA, the CDR3 is TGTGCCAGCAGCCAAGCCCTAGCGGGGGGGCCGAGCACAGATACGCAGTATTTT.

The chain links TRBV5-1 to TRBJ2-1; D is perhaps TRBD2 (7 bases). The CDR3 consists of 15 residues. V was trimmed by 0 bases and J by 2 bases, leaving 9 bases between them. Germline CDR1 is SGHRS and CDR2 is YFSETQ. CDR3 sequence: CASSLDGGPYNEQFF. The CDR3 DNA sequence: TGCGCCAGCAGCTTGGACGGGGGGCCCTACAATGAGCAGTTCTTC.

This clonotype turned up a few times. The chain has TRBV19 and TRBJ1-5; 7 bases line up with TRBD1. V lost 6 bases, J lost 0 bases, and 8 bases stayed unmatched. The CDR3 contains 16 residues. Germline-derived CDR1 and CDR2 are LNHDA and SQIVND (reference sequence). The CDR3 spells CASSRGQSNSNQPQHF. CDR3 DNA sequence: TGTGCCAGTAGCAGGGGACAGTCAAATAGCAATCAGCCCCAGCATTTT.

This clonotype appeared many times. In nucleotides, the CDR3 is TGCGCCAGCAGCTTGGAGGGACTAGCAGCTCTGCATGAGCAGTTCTTC. It codes for CASSLEGLAALHEQFF. V gene TRBV5-1 combines with J gene TRBJ2-1, with 9 bases identical to TRBD2. CDR3 size: 16 residues. Germline V gene data show CDR1 as SGHRS and CDR2 as YFSETQ. Unmatched junction bases numbered 9, after V lost 0 bases and J lost 8 bases. Looking up the rest from reference TRBV5-1 and TRBJ2-1 gives the full variable domain: KAGVTQTPRYLIKTRGQQVTLSCSPISGHRSVSWYQQTPGQGLQFLFEYFSETQRNKGNFPGRFSGRQFSNSRSEMNVSTLELGDSALYLCASSLEGLAALHEQFFGPGTRLTVL.

To note about this clonotype: A much larger clonotype is one base distant, so this may be a read error. The rearrangement joins TRBV7-2 to TRBJ2-2, with 8 bases identical to TRBD2. The CDR3 runs to 14 residues. The germline CDR1 and CDR2 sequences are SGHTA and FQGNSA. J gave up 5 bases and V 9 bases, and 8 bases lay outside the gene matches. Here the CDR3 reads CASREGDRTGELFF. DNA for the CDR3: TGTGCCAGTCGGGAGGGTGACCGGACCGGGGAGCTGTTTTTT. Based on the CDR3 plus reference TRBV7-2 and TRBJ2-2, the full variable domain is GAGVSQSPSNKVTEKGKDVELRCDPISGHTALYWYRQSLGQGLEFLIYFQGNSAPDKSGLPSDRFSAERTGGSVSTLTIQRTQQEDSAVYLCASREGDRTGELFFGEGSRLTVL.

This sequence joins TRBV7-9 and TRBJ1-3; possible D gene TRBD1, 6 bases. V was clipped by 4 bases and J by 1 base, with 20 bases between them. CDR3 length equals 18 residues. Germline loops: CDR1 SEHNR, CDR2 FQNEAQ (reference sequence). CDR3 sequence (DNA): TGTGCCAGCAGCTACCCCGTGGGGGCCGCTTTGTCTGGAAACACCATATATTTT. Protein product: CASSYPVGAALSGNTIYF.

V usage is TRBV2 and J usage is TRBJ1-1; D remains unclear. There are 16 residues in the CDR3. In germline, CDR1 is SNHLY, CDR2 FYNNEI. V was clipped by 2 bases and J by 1 base, with 14 bases between them. CDR3 loop: CASSEIILGSNTEAFF. CDR3 in DNA: TGTGCCAGCAGTGAAATTATTCTGGGTTCGAACACTGAAGCTTTCTTT.

The CDR3 coding sequence is TGTGCCAGCAGTTACGAGATTAACTATGGCTACACCTTC. It translates to CASSYEINYGYTF. The rearrangement joins TRBV6-5 to TRBJ1-2; D gene ambiguous. The CDR3 runs to 13 residues. V lost 2 bases and J 1 base, leaving 5 bases between the germline ends. Germline loops: CDR1 MNHEY, CDR2 SVGAGI.

The chain couples TRBV29-1 to TRBJ2-7, with a tentative D call TRBD2 (6 bases). The CDR3 runs to 13 residues. Trimming left V 1 base short and J 2 bases short, with 9 bases between. The germline V gene has CDR1 SQVTM and CDR2 ANQGSEA. The CDR3 DNA reads TGCAGCGTTGAAGCGGGAGCCCCCTACGAGCAGTACTTC. Translated: CSVEAGAPYEQYF.

This clonotype has more than one count but fewer than ten. The chain recombines TRBV4-1 with TRBJ2-3; D tentatively reads TRBD1 or TRBD2 (5 bases each). V was shortened by 0 bases and J by 9 bases, with 25 bases between the two germline ends. Germline assignment: CDR1 MGHRA and CDR2 YSYEKL. This CDR3 contains 18 residues. The CDR3 region is CASSQEALGVVWPRTQYF. CDR3 nucleotide sequence: TGCGCCAGCAGCCAAGAAGCCCTGGGGGTTGTCTGGCCCCGGACGCAGTATTTT.

The chain employs TRBV27 and TRBJ2-7; 9 nucleotides line up with TRBD2. Losses at the gene ends were 4 bases for V and 2 bases for J; bases not matched to a gene: 6. This CDR3 has 15 amino acids. CDR1 is MNHEY and CDR2 is SMNVEV in the germline V gene (reference sequence). CDR3 loop: CASSWGERGAYEQYF. The CDR3 coding sequence is TGTGCCAGCAGTTGGGGAGAGCGGGGGGCCTACGAGCAGTACTTC.

The chain uses TRBV12-3 or TRBV12-4 and TRBJ2-4, with D possibly being TRBD2 (5 bases). This CDR3 is 16 amino acids long. The V gene lost 5 bases and the J gene lost 1 base, with 15 bases spanning the gap. CDR3 in DNA: TGTGCCAGCAGTCAGCTCCCTGGCGGGGCCAAAAACATTCAGTACTTC. Protein: CASSQLPGGAKNIQYF.

The V gene is TRBV18, the J gene TRBJ2-2; D assignment may be TRBD1 or TRBD2 (5 bases each). V lost 2 bases, J lost 2 bases, and 12 bases lay in between. Germline loops: CDR1 KGHSH, CDR2 LQKENI. The CDR3 totals 16 residues. The CDR3 DNA is TGTGCCAGCTCACCAGACACCGGGACCAACACCGGGGAGCTGTTTTTT. It translates to CASSPDTGTNTGELFF.

This clonotype was seen many times. The chain joins TRBV7-8 to TRBJ2-3, with D hard to call. In germline, CDR1 is SGHVS, CDR2 FQNEAQ. Trimming took 0 bases from V and 4 from J, leaving 2 bases between them. The CDR3 extends over 12 amino acids. The CDR3 reads CASSLAPDTQYF. The CDR3 nucleotides read TGTGCCAGCAGCTTAGCCCCAGATACGCAGTATTTT.

In this sample, this clonotype turned up many times. The junction shows a germline mismatch at one end, possibly a read error. The chain uses TRBV29-1 and TRBJ2-5; D ambiguous. Germline values: CDR1 SQVTM, CDR2 ANQGSEA. The CDR3 runs to 11 residues. The CDR3 sequence: CSGDFREAQYF. CDR3 coding DNA: TGCAGCGGCGACTTTAGAGAGGCCCAGTACTTC. The variable domain in full, completed from reference TRBV29-1 and TRBJ2-5, reads SAVISQKPSRDICQRGTSLTIQCQVDSQVTMMFWYRQQPGQSLTLIATANQGSEATYESGFVIDKFPISRPNLTFSTLTVSNMSPEDSSIYLCSGDFREAQYFGPGTRLLVL.

V is TRBV27 and J is TRBJ1-2, with D perhaps matching TRBD1 (5 bases). CDR1 MNHEY and CDR2 SMNVEV come from the germline V gene (reference sequence). This CDR3 region has 15 residues. V was clipped by 5 bases and J by 4 bases, with 17 bases between them. CDR3 nucleotides: TGTGCCAGCAGTCCCGGGACGGGCATTGTCTATGGCTACACCTTC. This translates into CASSPGTGIVYGYTF.

The CDR3, as DNA: TGCAGCGTCCCCACTCGGGACAGCGGATCGTCTGGCTACACCTTC. It is translated as CSVPTRDSGSSGYTF. The J gene is TRBJ1-2, the V gene TRBV29-1, with TRBD1 identical over 7 bases. The germline CDR1 and CDR2 sequences are SQVTM and ANQGSEA. There are 15 residues in the CDR3. Trimming took 6 bases from V and 7 from J; bases not matched to a gene: 17.

This clonotype was counted at least ten times. The chain has TRBV7-9 and TRBJ2-6, with D hard to call. Germline CDR1 is SEHNR and CDR2 is FQNEAQ (reference sequence). The CDR3 contains 16 residues. Trimming cost V 1 base and J 0 bases, with 7 bases left between them. CDR3 protein: CASSLGQVSGANVLTF. The CDR3 region has the DNA TGTGCCAGCAGCTTAGGGCAGGTCTCTGGGGCCAACGTCCTGACTTTC.

The gene calls are TRBV7-8 and TRBJ1-2, with D possibly being TRBD1 (6 bases). CDR3 size: 16 residues. V lost 3 bases, J lost 7 bases, and 21 bases lay in between. Germline V CDR1 and CDR2: SGHVS, FQNEAQ. Here the CDR3 DNA reads TGTGCCAGCAGCTTTGGATCACAGGGTGTTTCCTCTGGCTACACCTTC. Its translation: CASSFGSQGVSSGYTF.

This clonotype was detected only a few times. This chain joins TRBV18 and TRBJ2-1; D possibly corresponds to TRBD2 (5 bases). The CDR3 is made up of 12 amino acids. Trimming left V 3 bases short and J 8 bases short, with 8 bases between. From germline, CDR1 is KGHSH and CDR2 LQKENI. Written as DNA, the CDR3 is TGTGCCAGCTCACCGAGGGATGATGAGCAGTTCTTC. Translated, it gives CASSPRDDEQFF.

This clonotype was counted ten times or more. The chain has TRBV6-5 and TRBJ2-5; 11 bases are shared with TRBD2. The CDR3 is 16 amino acids. The germline CDR1 and CDR2 sequences are MNHEY and SVGAGI. Trimming at V came to 4 bases and at J to 4 bases, leaving 8 bases not matched to a gene. CDR3 protein: CASSSSLAGAIETQYF. In DNA form, the CDR3 reads TGTGCCAGCAGTTCCTCACTAGCGGGAGCCATAGAGACCCAGTACTTC.

Ten or more counts support this clonotype. The chain's CDR3 is CSGWAPTGNEQFF. Here the CDR3 DNA reads TGCAGCGGTTGGGCTCCGACGGGCAATGAGCAGTTCTTC. The J gene is TRBJ2-1, the V gene TRBV29-1, with no clear D. This CDR3 has 13 residues. V dropped 7 bases and J dropped 6 bases, with 16 bases sitting between them. CDR1 and CDR2 from the germline V gene are SQVTM and ANQGSEA.